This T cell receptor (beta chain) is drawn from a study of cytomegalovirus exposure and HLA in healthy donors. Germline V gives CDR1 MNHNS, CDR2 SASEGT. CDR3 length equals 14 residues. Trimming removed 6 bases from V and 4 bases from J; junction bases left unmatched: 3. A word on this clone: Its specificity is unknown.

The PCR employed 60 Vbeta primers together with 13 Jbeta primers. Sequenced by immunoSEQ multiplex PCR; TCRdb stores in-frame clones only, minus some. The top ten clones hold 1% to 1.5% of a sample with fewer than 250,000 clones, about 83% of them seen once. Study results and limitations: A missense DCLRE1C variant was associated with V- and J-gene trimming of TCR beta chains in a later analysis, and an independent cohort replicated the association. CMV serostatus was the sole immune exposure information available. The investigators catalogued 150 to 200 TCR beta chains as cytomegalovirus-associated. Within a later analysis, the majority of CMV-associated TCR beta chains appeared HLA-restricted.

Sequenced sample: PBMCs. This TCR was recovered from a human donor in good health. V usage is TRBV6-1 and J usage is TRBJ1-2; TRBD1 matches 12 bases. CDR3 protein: CASRGTGGGYGYTF. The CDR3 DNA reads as TGTGCCAGCAGAGGGACAGGGGGCGGCTATGGCTACACCTTC.